This paragraph covers one T cell receptor beta chain sequence. Its specificity is unknown. The sample originates from a study of T cell responses to AZD1222 COVID-19 vaccine. Germline V gives CDR1 SGHKS, CDR2 YYEKEE (reference sequence). V dropped 6 bases and J dropped 4; count of bases not matched to a gene: 9. The CDR3 has 14 amino acids. Study-level findings and limits: Two doses of AZD1222 preceded a rise in Spike-specific TCR breadth and depth. Just a handful of AZD1222 recipients were seropositive at baseline.

Clones were sequenced by immunoSEQ multiplex PCR, and TCRdb holds only the in-frame ones, with some missing. The sample holds around 140,000 clones, 85% to 95% seen once. This chain joins TRBV5-5 and TRBJ1-1; 7 bases fit TRBD1. This TCR was recovered from an adult in good health. Sequences were derived from peripheral blood, sampled on day 0 of MenACWY control vaccination. This chain's CDR3 is CASTTGQLGTEAFF. The CDR3 DNA reads as TGTGCCAGCACCACGGGACAGCTCGGCACTGAAGCTTTCTTT.